Listed below are T cell receptor beta chains from one sample, sequenced in a study of shared clonotypes between healthy human individuals. Profiling relied on immunoSEQ multiplex PCR, and the TCRdb table lists in-frame clones only, not all of them. The table shows roughly 2.6 million clones, with around 90% occurring only once. Sequenced sample: naive CD4+ T cells sorted from blood. These receptors all come from a man aged 18 to 30 in good health. CDR3s leave out the opening cysteine and the closing phenylalanine or tryptophan.

j_call	v_call	cdr3_aa
TRBJ2-4	TRBV5-4	ASSAQGALGAIQY
TRBJ2-7	TRBV29-1	SVRRGDTLSHEQY
TRBJ1-3	TRBV12-5	ASGLRRDTASGNTIY
TRBJ2-7	TRBV9	ASSVSAGAKYEQY
TRBJ1-4	TRBV28	ASSRDRDPTNEKLF
TRBJ2-5	TRBV6-5	ASSYGLAGGPQY
TRBJ2-7	TRBV29-1	SAKTGVSYEQY
TRBJ1-5	TRBV29-1	SVEDTVGGQPQH
TRBJ1-3	TRBV6-6	ASSSRGISGNTIY
TRBJ2-7	TRBV18	ASSRAGSDEQY
TRBJ2-6	TRBV12-2	ASRSGPDSFCSSGANVLT
TRBJ2-3	TRBV18	ASSPSWGMGPHGTQY
TRBJ2-1	TRBV7-2	ASSSNLLATTYNEQF
TRBJ2-7	TRBV2	ASSGTRVGEQY
TRBJ1-6	TRBV11-2	ASSLAAMGDSPLH
TRBJ1-2	TRBV11-1	ASSTDRVNYGYT
TRBJ1-1	TRBV5-6	ASSLEAGGTF
TRBJ2-2	TRBV10-1	ASSVGLAGPLRAGELF
TRBJ2-7	TRBV5-1	ASSLGEQVYEQY
TRBJ2-1	TRBV2	ASSVQTGSEQF
TRBJ1-1	TRBV7-2	ASSFGRTGNTEAF
TRBJ1-6	TRBV18	ASSPPGRYNSPLH
TRBJ1-2	TRBV7-9	ASSKQGSYGYT
TRBJ2-5	TRBV7-2	ASSLVDSETQY
TRBJ1-3	TRBV6-6	ASRAGGGGNTIY
TRBJ2-1	TRBV18	ASSQRQGQYNEQF
TRBJ1-1	TRBV29-1	SVQGNQMNTEAF
TRBJ2-3	TRBV6-6	ASSYGTPLTDTQY
TRBJ2-7	TRBV2	ASSESGTREQY
TRBJ2-3	TRBV10-3	AITIGGGLSDTQY
TRBJ1-4	TRBV19	ASSILPGQGNEKLF